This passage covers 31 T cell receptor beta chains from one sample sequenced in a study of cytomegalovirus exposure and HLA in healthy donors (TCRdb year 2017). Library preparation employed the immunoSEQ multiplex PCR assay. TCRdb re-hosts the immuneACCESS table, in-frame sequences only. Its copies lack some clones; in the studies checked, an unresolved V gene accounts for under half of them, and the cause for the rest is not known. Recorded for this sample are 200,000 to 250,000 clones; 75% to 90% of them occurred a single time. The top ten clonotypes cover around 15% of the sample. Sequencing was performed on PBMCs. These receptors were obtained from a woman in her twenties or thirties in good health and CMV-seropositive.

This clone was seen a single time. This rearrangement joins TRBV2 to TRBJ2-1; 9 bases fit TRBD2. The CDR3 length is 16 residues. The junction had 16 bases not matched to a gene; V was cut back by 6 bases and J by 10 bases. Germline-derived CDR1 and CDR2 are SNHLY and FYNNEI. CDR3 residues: CASSDGGGRAFREQFF. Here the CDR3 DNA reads TGTGCCAGCAGCGACGGAGGCGGGAGGGCCTTCCGGGAGCAGTTCTTC.

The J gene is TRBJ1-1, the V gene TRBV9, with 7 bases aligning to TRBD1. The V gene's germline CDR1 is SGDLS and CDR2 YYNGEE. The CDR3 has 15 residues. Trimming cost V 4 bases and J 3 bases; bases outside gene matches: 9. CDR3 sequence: CASSYRQGGDTEAFF. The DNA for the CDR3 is TGTGCCAGCAGCTACCGACAGGGAGGGGACACTGAAGCTTTCTTT.

CDR3 nucleotide sequence: TGCGCCAGCAGCCAGTTCGGACTAGCGGACACAGATACGCAGTATTTT. The encoded protein is CASSQFGLADTDTQYF. The V call is TRBV4-1, the J call TRBJ2-3, with TRBD2 identical over 10 bases. The length of the CDR3 is 16 residues. The ends lost 3 bases at V and 2 bases at J; junction bases unmatched: 5. Germline V CDR1 and CDR2: MGHRA, YSYEKL.

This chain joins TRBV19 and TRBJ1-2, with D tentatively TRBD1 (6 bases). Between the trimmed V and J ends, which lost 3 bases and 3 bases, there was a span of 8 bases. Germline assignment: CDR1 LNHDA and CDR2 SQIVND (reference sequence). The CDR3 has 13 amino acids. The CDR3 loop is CASSMDSYYGYTF. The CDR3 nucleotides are TGTGCCAGTAGTATGGACAGCTACTATGGCTACACCTTC.

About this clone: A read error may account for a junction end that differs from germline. The CDR3 reads CASSQDKASIDTQYF. The CDR3 DNA follows: TGCGCCAGCAGCCAAGATAAGGCTAGCATAGATACGCAGTATTTT. V usage is TRBV4-3 and J usage is TRBJ2-3, with D possibly TRBD2 on 5 matching bases. CDR3 length: 15 amino acids. Germline V gene sequence: CDR1 LGHNA, CDR2 YSLEER.

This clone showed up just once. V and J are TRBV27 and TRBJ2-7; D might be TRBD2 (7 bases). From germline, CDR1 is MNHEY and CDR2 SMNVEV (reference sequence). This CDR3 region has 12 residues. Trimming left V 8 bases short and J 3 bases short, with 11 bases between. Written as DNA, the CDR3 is TGTGCCAGCTGGGGGGGCAACTACGAGCAGTACTTC. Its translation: CASWGGNYEQYF.

The DNA of the CDR3 is TGTGCCAGCAGCTCCCCAGGAGGGGGCAACTATGGCTACACCTTC. The encoded protein is CASSSPGGGNYGYTF. This chain connects TRBV5-4 to TRBJ1-2; 7 nucleotides match TRBD1. Looked up from germline, CDR1 is SGHNT and CDR2 is YYREEE (reference sequence). This CDR3 contains 15 residues. V trimming: 3 bases; J trimming: 2 bases; junction bases outside the gene matches: 7.

The chain's CDR3 is CASSFRDNYEQYF. In DNA, the CDR3 is TGTGCCAGCAGCTTCCGGGACAACTACGAGCAGTACTTC. The rearrangement links TRBV11-3 to TRBJ2-7; TRBD1 is a possible D gene (6 bases). From germline, CDR1 is SGHNT and CDR2 YENEEA. CDR3 length: 13 residues. V shed 3 bases and J shed 3 bases, with 9 bases lying between them.

CDR3 amino acids: CASSTSEGSGLLYEQYF. CDR3 sequence (DNA): TGTGCCAGTAGTACATCCGAAGGGTCCGGACTACTTTACGAGCAGTACTTC. The genes are TRBV19 and TRBJ2-7, with D maybe TRBD2 (6 bases). CDR3 size: 17 residues. Germline CDR1 reads LNHDA; CDR2 reads SQIVND (reference sequence). The V end lost 4 bases, the J end lost 4 bases, and 23 bases lay between the germline ends.

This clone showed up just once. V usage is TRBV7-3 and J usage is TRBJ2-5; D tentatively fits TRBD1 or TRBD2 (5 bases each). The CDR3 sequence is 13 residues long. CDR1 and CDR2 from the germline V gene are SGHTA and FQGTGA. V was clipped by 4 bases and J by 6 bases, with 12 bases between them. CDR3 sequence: CASSSGTGKTQYF. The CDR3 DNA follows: TGTGCCAGCAGCTCCGGGACGGGGAAGACCCAGTACTTC.

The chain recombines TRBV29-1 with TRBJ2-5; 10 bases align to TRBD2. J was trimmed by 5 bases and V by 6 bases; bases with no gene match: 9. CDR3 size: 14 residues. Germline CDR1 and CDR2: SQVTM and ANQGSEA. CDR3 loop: CSVESGRALETQYF. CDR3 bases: TGCAGCGTAGAAAGCGGGAGGGCCTTGGAGACCCAGTACTTC.

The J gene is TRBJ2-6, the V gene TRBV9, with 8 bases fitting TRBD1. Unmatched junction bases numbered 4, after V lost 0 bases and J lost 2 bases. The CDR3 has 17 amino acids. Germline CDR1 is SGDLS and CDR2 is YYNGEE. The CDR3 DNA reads TGTGCCAGCAGCGTAGCGGGGACAGGCCCTGGGGCCAACGTCCTGACTTTC. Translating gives CASSVAGTGPGANVLTF.

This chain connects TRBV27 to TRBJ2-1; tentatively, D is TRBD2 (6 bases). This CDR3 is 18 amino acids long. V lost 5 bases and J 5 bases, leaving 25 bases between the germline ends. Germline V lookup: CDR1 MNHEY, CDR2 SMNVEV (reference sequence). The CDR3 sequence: CASSPFGGAWVSDNEQFF. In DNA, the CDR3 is TGTGCCAGCAGTCCTTTCGGGGGAGCTTGGGTTTCGGACAATGAGCAGTTCTTC.

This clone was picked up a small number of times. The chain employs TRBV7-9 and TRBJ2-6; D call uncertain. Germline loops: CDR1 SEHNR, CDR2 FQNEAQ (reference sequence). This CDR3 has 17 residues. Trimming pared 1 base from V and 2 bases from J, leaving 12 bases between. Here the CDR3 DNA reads TGTGCCAGCAGCTTAGGACCCGGGTTCACTGGGGCCAACGTCCTGACTTTC. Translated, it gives CASSLGPGFTGANVLTF. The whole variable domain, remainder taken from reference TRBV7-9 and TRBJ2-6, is DTGVSQNPRHKITKRGQNVTFRCDPISEHNRLYWYRQTLGQGPEFLTYFQNEAQLEKSRLLSDRFSAERPKGSFSTLEIQRTEQGDSAMYLCASSLGPGFTGANVLTFGAGSRLTVL.

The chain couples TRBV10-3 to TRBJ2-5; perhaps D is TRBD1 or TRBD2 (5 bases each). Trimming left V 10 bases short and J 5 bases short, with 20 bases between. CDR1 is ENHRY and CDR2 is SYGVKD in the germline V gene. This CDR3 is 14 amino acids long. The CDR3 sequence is CATQVGELGETQYF. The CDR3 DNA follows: TGTGCCACTCAAGTGGGGGAACTGGGGGAGACCCAGTACTTC.

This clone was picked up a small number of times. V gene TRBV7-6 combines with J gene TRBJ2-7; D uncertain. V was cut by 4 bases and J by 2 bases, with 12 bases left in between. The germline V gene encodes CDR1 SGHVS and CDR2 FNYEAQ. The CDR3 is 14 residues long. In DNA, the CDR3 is TGTGCCAGCAGCTCCTTAGGCTTACCCTACGAGCAGTACTTC. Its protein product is CASSSLGLPYEQYF.

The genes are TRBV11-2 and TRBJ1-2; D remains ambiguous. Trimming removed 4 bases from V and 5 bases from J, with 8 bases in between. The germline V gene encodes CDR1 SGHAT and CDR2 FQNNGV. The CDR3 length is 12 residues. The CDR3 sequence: CASSSNTYGYTF. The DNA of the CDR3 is TGTGCCAGCAGCTCCAACACGTATGGCTACACCTTC.

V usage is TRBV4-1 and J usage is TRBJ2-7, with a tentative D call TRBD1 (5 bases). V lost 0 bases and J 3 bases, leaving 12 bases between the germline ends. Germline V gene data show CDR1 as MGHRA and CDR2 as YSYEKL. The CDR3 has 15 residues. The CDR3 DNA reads TGCGCCAGCAGCCAAGATATTTGGCAGGGCTACGAGCAGTACTTC. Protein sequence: CASSQDIWQGYEQYF.

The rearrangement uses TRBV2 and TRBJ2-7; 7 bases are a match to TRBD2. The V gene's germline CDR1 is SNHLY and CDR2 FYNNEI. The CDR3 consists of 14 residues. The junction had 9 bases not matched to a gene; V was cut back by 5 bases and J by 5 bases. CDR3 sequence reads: CASSSGTTPNEQYF. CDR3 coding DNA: TGTGCCAGCAGTTCCGGGACTACCCCAAACGAGCAGTACTTC.

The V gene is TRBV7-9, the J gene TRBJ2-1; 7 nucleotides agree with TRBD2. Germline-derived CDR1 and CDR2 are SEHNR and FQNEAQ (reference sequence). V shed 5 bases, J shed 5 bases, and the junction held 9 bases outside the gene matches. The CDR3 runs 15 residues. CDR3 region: CASSPSGAFNNEQFF. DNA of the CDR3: TGTGCCAGCAGCCCAAGCGGGGCCTTCAACAATGAGCAGTTCTTC.

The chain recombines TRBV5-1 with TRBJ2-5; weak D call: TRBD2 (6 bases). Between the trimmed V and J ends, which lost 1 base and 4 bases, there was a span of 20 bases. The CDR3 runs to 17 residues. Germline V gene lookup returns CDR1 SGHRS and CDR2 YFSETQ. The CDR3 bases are TGCGCCAGCAGCTTGCACGACATGGGGGGTACTGGAGAGACCCAGTACTTC. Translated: CASSLHDMGGTGETQYF.

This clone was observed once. The CDR3 reads CASSLTTGVTYNEQFF. The CDR3 DNA follows: TGCGCCAGCAGCCTAACTACAGGGGTAACCTACAATGAGCAGTTCTTC. This chain connects TRBV5-1 to TRBJ2-1; 7 nucleotides line up with TRBD1. Unmatched junction bases numbered 9, after V lost 4 bases and J lost 2 bases. Germline loops: CDR1 SGHRS, CDR2 YFSETQ. This CDR3 comprises 16 residues.

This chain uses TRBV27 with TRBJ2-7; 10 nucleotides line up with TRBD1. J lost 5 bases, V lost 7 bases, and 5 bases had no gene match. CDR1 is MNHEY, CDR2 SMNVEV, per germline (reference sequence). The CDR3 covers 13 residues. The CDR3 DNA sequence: TGTGCCAGCACCCGCGGGACAGGGGACGAGCAGTACTTC. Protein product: CASTRGTGDEQYF.

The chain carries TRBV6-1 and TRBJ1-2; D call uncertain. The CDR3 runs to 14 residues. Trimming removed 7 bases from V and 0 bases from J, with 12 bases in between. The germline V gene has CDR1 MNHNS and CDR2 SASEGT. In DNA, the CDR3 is TGTGCCAGCAAGGGAGCCAACACTAACTATGGCTACACCTTC. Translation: CASKGANTNYGYTF.

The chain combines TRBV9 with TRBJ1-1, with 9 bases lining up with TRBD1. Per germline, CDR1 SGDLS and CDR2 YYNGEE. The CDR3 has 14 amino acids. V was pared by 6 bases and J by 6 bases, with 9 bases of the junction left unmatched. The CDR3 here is CASTPGQGNPEAFF. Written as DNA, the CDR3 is TGTGCCAGCACTCCGGGACAGGGCAACCCTGAAGCTTTCTTT.

CDR3 region: CASSAESRTDTQYF. CDR3 in DNA: TGTGCCAGCAGCGCCGAATCCCGCACAGATACGCAGTATTTT. This chain joins TRBV9 and TRBJ2-3, with no clear D. This CDR3 is built from 14 residues. Trimming took 3 bases from V and 1 from J, leaving 9 bases between them. Germline values: CDR1 SGDLS, CDR2 YYNGEE.

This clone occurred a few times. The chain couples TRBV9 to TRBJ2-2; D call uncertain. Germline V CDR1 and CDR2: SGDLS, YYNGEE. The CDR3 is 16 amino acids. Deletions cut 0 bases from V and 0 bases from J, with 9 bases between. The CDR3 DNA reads TGTGCCAGCAGCGTAGCGGCGGAGACGAACACCGGGGAGCTGTTTTTT. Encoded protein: CASSVAAETNTGELFF.

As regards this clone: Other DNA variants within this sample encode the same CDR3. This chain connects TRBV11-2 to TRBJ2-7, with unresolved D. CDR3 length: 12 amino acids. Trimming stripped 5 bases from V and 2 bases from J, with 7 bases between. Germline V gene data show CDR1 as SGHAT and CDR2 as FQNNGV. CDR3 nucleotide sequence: TGTGCCAGCAGCCCCGGACCCTACGAGCAGTACTTC. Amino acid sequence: CASSPGPYEQYF.

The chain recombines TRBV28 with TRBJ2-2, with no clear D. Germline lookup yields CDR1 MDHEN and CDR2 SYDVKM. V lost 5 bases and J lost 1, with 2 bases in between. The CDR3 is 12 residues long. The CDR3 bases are TGTGCCAGCAGTATGAACACCGGGGAGCTGTTTTTT. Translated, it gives CASSMNTGELFF. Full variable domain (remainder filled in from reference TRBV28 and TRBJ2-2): DVKVTQSSRYLVKRTGEKVFLECVQDMDHENMFWYRQDPGLGLRLIYFSYDVKMKEKGDIPEGYSVSREKKERFSLILESASTNQTSMYLCASSMNTGELFFGEGSRLTVL.

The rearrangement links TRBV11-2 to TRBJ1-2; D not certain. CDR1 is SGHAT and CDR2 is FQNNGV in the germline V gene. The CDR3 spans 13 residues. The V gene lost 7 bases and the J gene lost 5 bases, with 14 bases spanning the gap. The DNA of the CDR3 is TGTGCCAGCACCCCAACGGACCTGTATGGCTACACCTTC. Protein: CASTPTDLYGYTF.

The DNA of the CDR3 is TGTGCCAGCAGTGAACACCAGTATACCGGGGAGCTGTTTTTT. Residues: CASSEHQYTGELFF. V gene TRBV25-1 combines with J gene TRBJ2-2; D uncertain. The germline gives CDR1 MGHDK, CDR2 SYGVNS. The CDR3 spans 14 residues. V gave up 2 bases and J gave up 5 bases, with 9 bases separating them.